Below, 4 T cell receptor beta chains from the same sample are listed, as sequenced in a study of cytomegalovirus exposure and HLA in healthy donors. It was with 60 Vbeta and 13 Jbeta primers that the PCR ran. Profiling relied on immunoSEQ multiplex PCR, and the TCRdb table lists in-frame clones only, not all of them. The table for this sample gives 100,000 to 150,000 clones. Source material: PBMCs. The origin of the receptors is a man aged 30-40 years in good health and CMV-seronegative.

CDR3 DNA: TGTGCCAGCAGTGAATATGAGACAGTTAACAATGAGCAGTTCTTC. It specifies CASSEYETVNNEQFF. The chain employs TRBV25-1 and TRBJ2-1, with D maybe TRBD1 (5 bases). The CDR3 totals 15 residues. With 0 bases removed from V and 5 bases from J, the gap between germline ends came to 11 bases. Germline V gives CDR1 MGHDK, CDR2 SYGVNS.

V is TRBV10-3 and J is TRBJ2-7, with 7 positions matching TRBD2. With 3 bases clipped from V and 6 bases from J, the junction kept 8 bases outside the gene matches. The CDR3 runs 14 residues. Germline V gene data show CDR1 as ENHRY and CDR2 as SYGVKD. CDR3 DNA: TGTGCCATCAGTGATGGGCAGGGAGGGATCGAGCAGTACTTC. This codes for CAISDGQGGIEQYF.

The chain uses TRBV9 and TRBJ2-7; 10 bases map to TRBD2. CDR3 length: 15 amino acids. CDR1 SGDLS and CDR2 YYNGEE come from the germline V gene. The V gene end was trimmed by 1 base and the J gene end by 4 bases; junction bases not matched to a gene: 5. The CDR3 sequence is CASSVLAGAGYEQYF. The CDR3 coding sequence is TGTGCCAGCAGCGTACTAGCGGGAGCGGGATACGAGCAGTACTTC.

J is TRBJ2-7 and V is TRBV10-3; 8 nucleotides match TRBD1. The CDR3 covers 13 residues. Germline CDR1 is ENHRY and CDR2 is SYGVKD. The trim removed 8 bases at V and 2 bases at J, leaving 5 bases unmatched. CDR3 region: CAISRTGTYEQYF. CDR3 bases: TGTGCCATCTCCAGGACAGGGACCTACGAGCAGTACTTC.